The 25 T cell receptor beta chains below all came from one sample that was sequenced in a study of vaccination and CD4 T cells after COVID-19. For these TCRs, the target antigens are not known. Indicated treatment: approximately 9-day PBMC culture with coronavirus spike peptide pools or control peptides (ViraFEST assay). With the Oncomine TCR Beta short-read assay, DNA from cultured CD4+ T cells was sequenced. TCRdb used MiXCR to reprocess the PCR reads, holding one entry per CDR3 protein. The repertoire includes about 12,000 distinct CDR3 sequences, roughly 50% of them detected once, and approximately 18% sits in the top ten. Sequenced material: cultured CD4+ T cells from blood, taken after SARS-CoV-2 vaccination. The receptors originated from a human donor with COVID-19.

Only one count was recorded for this clonotype. This chain uses TRBV11-2 with TRBJ2-5, with 9 positions matching TRBD2. This CDR3 region has 16 residues. V was clipped by 10 bases and J by 5 bases; unmatched bases: 17. Germline CDR1 is SGHAT and CDR2 is FQNNGV. The CDR3 nucleotides read TGTGCCACCGAGGGTCGGCGGGGGGGATTTGGTGAGACCCAGTACTTC. Protein: CATEGRRGGFGETQYF.

V is TRBV28 and J is TRBJ1-6, with no clear D. V was shortened by 7 bases and J by 4 bases, with 11 bases between the two germline ends. Looked up from germline, CDR1 is MDHEN and CDR2 is SYDVKM. The CDR3 is 14 residues long. The CDR3 region is CASTGGLYNSPLHF. The CDR3 nucleotides are TGTGCCAGCACTGGAGGGTTATATAATTCACCCCTCCACTTT.

To note about this clonotype: At one boundary the junction diverges from the germline segment, which might be a read error. The J gene is TRBJ2-5, the V gene TRBV24-1; D unclear. CDR3 size: 13 residues. Germline V gene sequence: CDR1 KGHDR, CDR2 SFDVKD. CDR3 sequence reads: CASSQKGAETQYF. The CDR3 DNA reads TGCGCCAGCAGCCAAAAGGGCGCGGAGACCCAGTACTTC.

The chain is built from TRBV6-1 and TRBJ2-2; D might be TRBD1 (5 bases). V lost 8 bases, J lost 7 bases, and 17 bases lay in between. This CDR3 is 14 amino acids long. Germline lookup yields CDR1 MNHNS and CDR2 SASEGT. The CDR3 loop reads CASLPTASIGELFF. The CDR3 nucleotides read TGTGCCAGCCTTCCGACAGCCTCGATCGGGGAGCTGTTTTTT.

On this clonotype: Being one base from a much bigger clone, this may be a read error. J is TRBJ1-2 and V is TRBV20-1; D remains ambiguous. Germline-derived CDR1 and CDR2 are DFQATT and SNEGSKA (reference sequence). The V and J ends lost 5 bases and 5 bases respectively, with 12 bases between them. This CDR3 comprises 12 residues. This CDR3 reads CSAAANGYGYTF. The CDR3 coding sequence is TGCAGTGCTGCCGCAAACGGGTATGGCTACACCTTC.

This chain uses TRBV28 with TRBJ1-1; 9 bases match TRBD1. V was clipped by 5 bases and J by 10 bases; unmatched bases: 5. Germline loops: CDR1 MDHEN, CDR2 SYDVKM. The CDR3 is made up of 12 amino acids. The DNA of the CDR3 is TGTGCCAGCAGTCCCGGGACAGGGAGAGCTTTCTTT. Translation gives CASSPGTGRAFF.

The chain combines TRBV7-2 with TRBJ1-5; D unclear. From germline, CDR1 is SGHTA and CDR2 FQGNSA. The CDR3 runs 15 residues. Trimming shortened V by 2 bases and J by 7 bases, and 15 bases separated the two germline ends. The CDR3 sequence is CASSLSADPRQPQHF. CDR3 in DNA: TGTGCCAGCAGCTTATCGGCCGATCCCCGGCAGCCCCAGCATTTT.

This clonotype was observed once. The chain recombines TRBV7-2 with TRBJ2-7; D gene uncertain. Trimming pared 5 bases from V and 1 base from J, leaving 6 bases between. Germline values: CDR1 SGHTA, CDR2 FQGNSA. CDR3 length: 12 amino acids. CDR3 sequence reads: CASSRSSYEQYF. As DNA, the CDR3 is TGTGCCAGCAGCCGTTCTTCCTACGAGCAGTACTTC.

Notes on this clonotype: A read error may account for a junction end that differs from germline. This rearrangement joins TRBV7-7 to TRBJ2-7; D is perhaps TRBD1 or TRBD2 (6 bases each). The CDR3 spans 13 residues. CDR1 and CDR2 (germline): SSHAT, FNYEAQ (reference sequence). CDR3 region: CASSTGRENEQYF. In DNA form, the CDR3 reads TGTGCTAGCAGCACAGGGCGGGAAAACGAGCAGTACTTC.

This clonotype was detected only a few times. This chain uses TRBV20-1 with TRBJ1-2; 8 nucleotides align to TRBD1. Germline CDR1 is DFQATT and CDR2 is SNEGSKA (reference sequence). The CDR3 contains 17 residues. The trim removed 5 bases at V and 5 bases at J, leaving 19 bases unmatched. The CDR3, as DNA: TGCAGTGCTCTAGATTTTTGGGCCGGGACAGGATCATATGGCTACACCTTC. Translation gives CSALDFWAGTGSYGYTF.

This clonotype has a handful of counts. This sequence joins TRBV7-9 and TRBJ2-7; D may be TRBD2 (6 bases). V was pared by 0 bases and J by 4 bases, with 13 bases between. CDR1 is SEHNR, CDR2 FQNEAQ, per germline (reference sequence). The CDR3 sequence is 15 residues long. CDR3 region: CASSLATGVGYEQYF. CDR3 DNA: TGTGCCAGCAGCTTAGCGACGGGGGTGGGTTACGAGCAGTACTTC.

The V call is TRBV7-2, the J call TRBJ2-5, with 8 nucleotides matching TRBD1. Looked up from germline, CDR1 is SGHTA and CDR2 is FQGNSA. J was trimmed by 5 bases and V by 4 bases; bases with no gene match: 9. There are 15 residues in the CDR3. In nucleotides, the CDR3 is TGTGCCAGCAGCTCCTACCTTGGACAGGGTGAGACCCAGTACTTC. This codes for CASSSYLGQGETQYF.

The V gene is TRBV27, the J gene TRBJ1-2; maybe TRBD1 (6 bases). V was shortened by 3 bases and J by 10 bases, with 12 bases between the two germline ends. The CDR3 is 12 amino acids. CDR1 and CDR2 (germline): MNHEY, SMNVEV (reference sequence). The CDR3 DNA sequence: TGTGCCAGCAGTTTCAGGGGCTGGAACTACACCTTC. It is translated as CASSFRGWNYTF.

This clonotype was found a few times. The V call is TRBV20-1, the J call TRBJ1-2, with D possibly being TRBD1 (6 bases). CDR1 and CDR2 (germline): DFQATT, SNEGSKA (reference sequence). V lost 4 bases and J lost 7, with 10 bases in between. This CDR3 contains 11 residues. The CDR3 spells CSATGAGGYTF. The CDR3 DNA reads TGCAGTGCTACGGGGGCCGGTGGCTACACCTTC.

The chain employs TRBV20-1 and TRBJ2-1; 7 bases map to TRBD1. The CDR3 is made up of 12 amino acids. V gave up 5 bases and J gave up 7 bases; unmatched junction bases: 5. The V gene's germline CDR1 is DFQATT and CDR2 SNEGSKA (reference sequence). The CDR3 DNA follows: TGCAGTGCTCGGGACAGTAGGAATGAGCAGTTCTTC. This codes for CSARDSRNEQFF.

This chain links TRBV6-2 or TRBV6-3 with TRBJ2-5; TRBD1 might be the D (5 bases). This CDR3 comprises 15 residues. The V gene lost 2 bases and the J gene lost 2 bases, with 12 bases spanning the gap. Germline V CDR1 and CDR2: MNHEY, SVGEGT. The CDR3 region is CASSYGAGLQETQYF. CDR3 bases: TGTGCCAGCAGTTACGGGGCAGGGCTACAAGAGACCCAGTACTTC.

V is TRBV28 and J is TRBJ2-7; possibly TRBD2 for D (5 bases). Trimming pared 7 bases from V and 5 bases from J, leaving 18 bases between. CDR1 MDHEN and CDR2 SYDVKM come from the germline V gene. The CDR3 has 14 amino acids. In DNA, the CDR3 is TGTGCCAGCAACGAGGGCGACGTGTGGAACGAGCAGTACTTC. Its protein product is CASNEGDVWNEQYF.

This clonotype turned up a few times. This rearrangement joins TRBV20-1 to TRBJ1-6; D not certain. Trimming took off 0 bases at V and 6 bases at J, with 12 bases between the two ends. This CDR3 region has 15 residues. CDR1 and CDR2 from the germline V gene are DFQATT and SNEGSKA (reference sequence). DNA for the CDR3: TGCAGTGCTAGAGATTCTCGGCAGATTAATTCACCCCTCCACTTT. Encoded protein: CSARDSRQINSPLHF.

The chain uses TRBV6-1 and TRBJ1-1; D is unresolved. Trimming removed 2 bases from V and 4 bases from J, with 14 bases in between. Germline V CDR1 and CDR2: MNHNS, SASEGT. The CDR3 length is 15 residues. CDR3 DNA: TGTGCCAGCAGTGAAAGGTCCATCGAGGTCACTGAAGCTTTCTTT. This codes for CASSERSIEVTEAFF.

This clonotype was picked up a small number of times. The chain combines TRBV7-9 with TRBJ1-1; unclear D gene. This CDR3 has 13 amino acids. CDR1 is SEHNR, CDR2 FQNEAQ, per germline (reference sequence). Trimming removed 5 bases at V and 1 base at J, with 8 bases between. The DNA for the CDR3 is TGTGCCAGCAGCCGTCATGAGAACACTGAAGCTTTCTTT. Translated, it gives CASSRHENTEAFF.

This clonotype is deemed medium-sized. The chain has TRBV7-9 and TRBJ2-5; D not certain. V gave up 7 bases and J gave up 3 bases, with 18 bases separating them. Germline V gene lookup returns CDR1 SEHNR and CDR2 FQNEAQ (reference sequence). The CDR3 consists of 15 residues. CDR3 nucleotide sequence: TGTGCCAGCACCAGACTGGTCGGGCCTGAAGAGACCCAGTACTTC. Protein product: CASTRLVGPEETQYF.

This rearrangement joins TRBV20-1 to TRBJ1-5, with 10 bases fitting TRBD1. The ends lost 5 bases at V and 3 bases at J; junction bases unmatched: 13. Germline loops: CDR1 DFQATT, CDR2 SNEGSKA (reference sequence). The length of the CDR3 is 17 residues. The CDR3 sequence: CSAWTLTGGLVNQPQHF. CDR3 coding DNA: TGCAGTGCTTGGACACTGACAGGGGGCCTAGTCAATCAGCCCCAGCATTTT.

The V call is TRBV20-1, the J call TRBJ2-5; D is ambiguous. Germline CDR1 DFQATT, CDR2 SNEGSKA (reference sequence). The CDR3 runs to 14 residues. V was clipped by 0 bases and J by 1 base, with 9 bases between them. CDR3 protein: CSARDVQVQETQYF. The CDR3 coding sequence is TGCAGTGCTAGAGATGTCCAGGTCCAAGAGACCCAGTACTTC.

This clonotype was detected only a few times. V is TRBV7-9 and J is TRBJ2-1; TRBD2 agrees at 13 bases. V was pared by 2 bases and J by 0 bases, with 4 bases of the junction left unmatched. CDR1 and CDR2 from the germline V gene are SEHNR and FQNEAQ (reference sequence). The length of the CDR3 is 18 residues. CDR3 region: CASSLRLAGGYSYNEQFF. The CDR3 DNA follows: TGTGCCAGCAGCTTACGACTAGCGGGGGGTTACTCCTACAATGAGCAGTTCTTC.

This clonotype was seen more than once but under ten times. The rearrangement links TRBV7-3 to TRBJ2-5; 8 bases align to TRBD2. The CDR3 is made up of 15 amino acids. V gave up 2 bases and J gave up 3 bases; unmatched junction bases: 5. The V gene's germline CDR1 is SGHTA and CDR2 FQGTGA. CDR3 region: CASSLGLAGKETQYF. In nucleotides, the CDR3 is TGTGCCAGCAGCTTAGGTCTAGCGGGTAAAGAGACCCAGTACTTC.